Only a few counts were recorded for the clone carrying this TCR beta chain. Its specificity is unknown. Sequenced material consisted of expressed TCRB transcripts (all of the isolated RNA was reverse transcribed). Sequencing was performed with immunoSEQ multiplex PCR; in TCRdb, only in-frame clones are kept and a portion is missing. The data hold about 230,000 clones, with 9.6% observed a single time. The source of the sample is a study of beta chain features in type 1 diabetes. Study at large: Sorted cells examined across all samples numbered 95 million to 120 million.

Sorting produced populations that all topped 95% purity. General study findings and limits: There was a moderate but significant shortening of TCRB CDR3s in all four CD4+ subsets of Type 1 diabetes patients. The naive, central memory and Treg TCRB repertoires showed an apparent similarity that was greater among patients than among healthy donors.

The TCR comes from a young woman in good health. Input material: naive CD4+ T cells from blood.

CDR3 DNA sequence: TGTGCCAGCAGCTTTGGGAGGCTGAGGGGACAGGGTGAATGGTCCGAGCAGTACTTC. Its translation is CASSFGRLRGQGEWSEQYF. V and J are TRBV7-9 and TRBJ2-7; TRBD1 agrees at 9 bases. Trimming took 3 bases from V and 6 from J; bases not matched to a gene: 21. The CDR3 length is 19 residues. CDR1 is SEHNR and CDR2 is FQNEAQ in the germline V gene (reference sequence).